This TCR beta chain derives from a study of tumor-infiltrating lymphocytes in glioblastoma multiforme. The table lists this clonotype with a count of one. At one end the junction does not follow the germline gene, possibly because of a read error. The length of the CDR3 is 19 residues. Germline values: CDR1 DFQATT, CDR2 SNEGSKA (reference sequence). Multiple V-beta primers and a C-beta primer amplified TCRB from RNA. A C-beta primer primed TCRB cDNA from about 0.45 ug RNA. TCRdb redid the calling of the multiplex PCR reads with MiXCR, one entry per CDR3 protein. The sample contains 25,000 to 40,000 distinct CDR3 sequences, under 70% of which appear only once.

What was sequenced was brain tumor tissue. The clonotype comes from a male donor with glioblastoma. The genes are TRBV20-1 and TRBJ2-1, with 12 bases aligning to TRBD2. As DNA, the CDR3 is TGCAGTGCTAGAGACAGGGGGGAGCTAGCGGGAGGGCCGACCAATGGGCAGTTCTTC. This gives the protein CSARDRGELAGGPTNGQFF.